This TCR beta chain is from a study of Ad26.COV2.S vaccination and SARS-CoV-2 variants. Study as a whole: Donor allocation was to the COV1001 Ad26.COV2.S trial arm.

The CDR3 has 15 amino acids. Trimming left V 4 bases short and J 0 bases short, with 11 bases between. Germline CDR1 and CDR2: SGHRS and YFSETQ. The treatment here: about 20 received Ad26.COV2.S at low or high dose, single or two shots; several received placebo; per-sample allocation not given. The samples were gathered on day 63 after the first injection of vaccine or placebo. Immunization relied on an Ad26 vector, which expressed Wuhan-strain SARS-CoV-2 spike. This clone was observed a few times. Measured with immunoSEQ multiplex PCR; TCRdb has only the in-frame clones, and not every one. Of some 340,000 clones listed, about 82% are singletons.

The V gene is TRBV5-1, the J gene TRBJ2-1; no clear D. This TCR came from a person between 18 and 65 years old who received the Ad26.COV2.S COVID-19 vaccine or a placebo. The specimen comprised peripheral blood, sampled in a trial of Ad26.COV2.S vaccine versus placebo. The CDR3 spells CASSHQDSSYNEQFF. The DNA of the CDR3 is TGCGCCAGCAGCCACCAGGATAGCTCCTACAATGAGCAGTTCTTC.